Sequencing of this T cell receptor beta chain was carried out in a study of human T cells and chemical hapten exposure. TCRdb reprocessed the RACE reads with MiXCR, giving one entry per CDR3 protein. The data hold over 35,000 distinct CDR3 sequences, with 4% observed a single time. Time point indicated: patch test 1, 2 weeks after DPC sensitization. The treatment was: therapeutic diphenylcyclopropenone sensitization with weekly scalp DPC. Unfractionated whole blood served as the source for total RNA extraction. Donors were 18 to 70-year-old alopecia patients suitable for DPC. V was trimmed by 3 bases and J by 0 bases, leaving 10 bases between them. The CDR3 spans 15 residues. The V gene's germline CDR1 is SGHRS and CDR2 YFSETQ. This clonotype came up many times. Its antigen is not identified. Study-wide findings and caveats: There was no change with DPC sensitization in TCRs above 1 in 1000 frequency.

The rearrangement uses TRBV5-1 and TRBJ2-4, with D hard to call. This specimen was whole blood, taken in connection with sensitization to the hapten diphenylcyclopropenone (DPC). The source is a man aged 50 to 60 with alopecia areata. Some clones in this sample may be carry-over from other donors' samples. The CDR3 nucleotides read TGCGCCAGCAGCTCGTTATCCGTAGCCAAAAACATTCAGTACTTC. It encodes CASSSLSVAKNIQYF. The full variable domain, rest sourced from reference TRBV5-1 and TRBJ2-4, is KAGVTQTPRYLIKTRGQQVTLSCSPISGHRSVSWYQQTPGQGLQFLFEYFSETQRNKGNFPGRFSGRQFSNSRSEMNVSTLELGDSALYLCASSSLSVAKNIQYFGAGTRLSVL.